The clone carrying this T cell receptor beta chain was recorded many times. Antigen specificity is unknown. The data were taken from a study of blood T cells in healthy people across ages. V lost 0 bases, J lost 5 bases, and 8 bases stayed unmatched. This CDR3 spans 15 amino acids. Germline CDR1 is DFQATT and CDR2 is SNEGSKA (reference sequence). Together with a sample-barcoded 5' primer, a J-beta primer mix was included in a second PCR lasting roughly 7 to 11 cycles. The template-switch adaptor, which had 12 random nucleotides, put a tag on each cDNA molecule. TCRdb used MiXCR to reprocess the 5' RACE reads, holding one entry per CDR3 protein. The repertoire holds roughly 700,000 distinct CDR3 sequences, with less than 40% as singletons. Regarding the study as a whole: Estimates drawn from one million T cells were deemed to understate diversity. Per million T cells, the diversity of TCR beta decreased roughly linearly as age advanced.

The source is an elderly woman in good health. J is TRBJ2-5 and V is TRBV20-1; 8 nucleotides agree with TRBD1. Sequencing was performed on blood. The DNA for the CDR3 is TGCAGTGCTAGAGATATCGACAGGGGTCTTGAGACCCAGTACTTC. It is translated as CSARDIDRGLETQYF.